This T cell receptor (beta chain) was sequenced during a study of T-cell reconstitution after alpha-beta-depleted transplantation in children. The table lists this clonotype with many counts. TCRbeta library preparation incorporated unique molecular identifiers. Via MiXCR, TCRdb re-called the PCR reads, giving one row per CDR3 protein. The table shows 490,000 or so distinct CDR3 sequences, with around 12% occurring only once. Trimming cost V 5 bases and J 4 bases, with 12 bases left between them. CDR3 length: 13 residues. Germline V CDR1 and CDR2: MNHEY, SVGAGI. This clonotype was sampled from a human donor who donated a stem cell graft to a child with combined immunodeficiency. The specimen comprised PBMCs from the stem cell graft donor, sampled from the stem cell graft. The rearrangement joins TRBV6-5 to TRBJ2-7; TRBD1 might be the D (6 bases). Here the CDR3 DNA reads TGTGCCAGCAGTACATCCAGGGGATACGAGCAGTACTTC. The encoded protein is CASSTSRGYEQYF.